This T cell receptor beta chain is from a study of metastatic and nonmetastatic thyroid tumors. Study-wide background: The authors compared repertoires across blood and tumor or nodule tissue from malignant and benign thyroid patients.

The entire patient cohort was treatment-naive prior to thyroid surgery. From germline, CDR1 is DFQATT and CDR2 SNEGSKA (reference sequence). This CDR3 contains 13 residues. Study-level points and caveats: TCR beta diversity was reportedly significantly higher in malignant thyroid tumors than benign nodules, in blood and tumor.

Original analysis: The study took CDR3 differences across clinicopathological groups and made a distant-metastasis classifier for papillary thyroid cancer from them. TCRdb reanalyzed the PCR reads via MiXCR. What appears here as the V and J calls and clone size reflects TCRdb's work, not the paper's. Of more than 15,000 clones in the sample, roughly 25% are singletons; the top ten hold 20% to 25%. Regarding this clone: The antigen is not known. A read error is possible here, since a much larger clone lies one base away. Other DNA sequences in this sample translate to the same CDR3.

The origin of this receptor is a female donor with papillary thyroid cancer or a benign thyroid nodule (not recorded which). Some clones in this sample may be carry-over from other donors' samples. The rearrangement uses TRBV20-1 and TRBJ2-5, with 8 bases aligning to TRBD2. Specimen: tumor tissue. The CDR3 sequence: CSARSGGRETQYF. The DNA for the CDR3 is TGCAGCGCTAGATCGGGAGGGCGGGAGACCCAGTACTTC.